The 18 T cell receptor beta chains below all came from one sample that was sequenced in a study of blood T cells in healthy people across ages. A sample-barcoded 5' primer and a J-beta primer mix were used in a second PCR of roughly 7 to 11 cycles. A single record per CDR3 protein comes from TCRdb applying MiXCR to the 5' RACE reads. The table has more than 700,000 distinct CDR3 sequences, about 53% seen once. The sample was blood. The receptor source for this set is an elderly man in good health.

This clonotype was observed many times. This chain connects TRBV4-1 to TRBJ2-7; D gene uncertain. V dropped 1 base and J dropped 2 bases, with 9 bases sitting between them. This CDR3 comprises 14 residues. Germline V lookup: CDR1 MGHRA, CDR2 YSYEKL. The CDR3 region has the DNA TGCGCCAGCAGCCAAGCGGGTTTGGCCTACGAGCAGTACTTC. Translating it yields CASSQAGLAYEQYF.

The sample holds many counts of this clonotype. V is TRBV7-2 and J is TRBJ2-3; D may match TRBD1 or TRBD2 (5 bases each). The V gene's germline CDR1 is SGHTA and CDR2 FQGNSA. Trimming pared 3 bases from V and 4 bases from J, leaving 8 bases between. This CDR3 spans 13 amino acids. The CDR3 sequence: CASSFTGPDTQYF. The CDR3 nucleotides read TGTGCCAGCAGCTTCACGGGGCCAGATACGCAGTATTTT.

The chain joins TRBV4-1 to TRBJ2-1; D uncertain. The germline V gene has CDR1 MGHRA and CDR2 YSYEKL. The CDR3 extends over 16 amino acids. V dropped 1 base and J dropped 0 bases, with 10 bases sitting between them. The CDR3 bases are TGCGCCAGCAGCCAAGTACCCGCGAGCTCCTACAATGAGCAGTTCTTC. It translates to CASSQVPASSYNEQFF.

This clonotype was recorded a few times. The chain is built from TRBV10-3 and TRBJ2-1; D not certain. Germline-derived CDR1 and CDR2 are ENHRY and SYGVKD. The CDR3 loop spans 12 amino acids. Trimming pared 0 bases from V and 8 bases from J, leaving 5 bases between. As DNA, the CDR3 is TGTGCCATCAGTGAGTCCGGCTATGAGCAGTTCTTC. As protein: CAISESGYEQFF.

This clonotype was seen repeatedly, ten times or more. This chain connects TRBV29-1 to TRBJ2-7; D gene ambiguous. Trimming took off 4 bases at V and 5 bases at J, with 6 bases between the two ends. Germline V CDR1 and CDR2: SQVTM, ANQGSEA. The CDR3 sequence is 10 residues long. For the CDR3, the DNA is TGCAGCGTTGCGCGAGACGAGCAGTACTTC. Residues: CSVARDEQYF.

The chain carries TRBV7-9 and TRBJ1-4; D perhaps matches TRBD1 (6 bases). Trimming pared 7 bases from V and 3 bases from J, leaving 15 bases between. CDR1 and CDR2 from the germline V gene are SEHNR and FQNEAQ (reference sequence). The CDR3 sequence is 15 residues long. This chain's CDR3 is CASIPSGAPNEKLFF. Written as DNA, the CDR3 is TGTGCCAGCATCCCTTCGGGGGCACCTAATGAAAAACTGTTTTTT.

The rearrangement links TRBV21-1 to TRBJ2-3; the DNA was not used to check the table's D call, TRBD1. TRBV21-1 is described as a pseudogene. The CDR3 runs 14 residues. CDR3 sequence: CANRQGNQHRYAYF. The DNA for the CDR3 is TGTGCCAACCGACAGGGTAATCAGCACAGATACGCGTATTTT.

This clonotype occurred a few times. The V gene is TRBV27, the J gene TRBJ2-3; 10 positions agree with TRBD2. Germline lookup yields CDR1 MNHEY and CDR2 SMNVEV (reference sequence). J lost 0 bases, V lost 4 bases, and 4 bases had no gene match. CDR3 length: 16 amino acids. The CDR3 is CASSSTSGASTDTQYF. CDR3 DNA: TGTGCCAGCAGTTCCACTAGCGGGGCTAGCACAGATACGCAGTATTTT.

This chain links TRBV5-1 with TRBJ1-2; 7 bases match TRBD1. Per the germline V gene, CDR1 is SGHRS and CDR2 is YFSETQ. The CDR3 is made up of 15 amino acids. V lost 2 bases and J lost 10; bases outside the gene matches: 14. CDR3 bases: TGCGCCAGCAGCTTTCCCACAGGGGACTCAAATGACTACACCTTC. Its translation: CASSFPTGDSNDYTF.

The gene calls are TRBV6-1 and TRBJ2-7; no definite D call. This CDR3 comprises 12 residues. V lost 9 bases to trimming and J lost 5 bases, with 14 bases between them. Germline loops: CDR1 MNHNS, CDR2 SASEGT. In DNA, the CDR3 is TGTGCCAGTGGTTGGGGAACTAACGAGCAGTACTTC. Its translation: CASGWGTNEQYF.

This clonotype was seen only a few times. This chain uses TRBV10-3 with TRBJ2-4; 10 bases are a match to TRBD1. The better agreement between TRBJ2-7 and the DNA end casts doubt on the J call. The length of the CDR3 is 15 residues. The germline gives CDR1 ENHRY, CDR2 SYGVKD. CDR3: CAISESTGGWYEQYF. CDR3 in DNA: TGTGCCATCAGTGAGTCGACAGGGGGCTGGTACGAGCAGTACTTC.

As concerns this clonotype: One junction end does not reproduce the germline sequence, and a read error may be involved. The chain joins TRBV13 to TRBJ2-7; a possible D gene is TRBD1 (6 bases). The CDR3 sequence is 17 residues long. In germline, CDR1 is PRHDT, CDR2 FYEKMQ (reference sequence). CDR3 amino acids: CAGSLARTALSSYEQYF. The CDR3 DNA is TGTGCCGGCAGCTTAGCCCGGACAGCTCTAAGCTCCTACGAGCAGTACTTC.

This rearrangement joins TRBV6-5 to TRBJ2-7, with a weak D call TRBD2 (6 bases). The V and J ends lost 2 bases and 3 bases respectively, with 8 bases between them. Germline CDR1 reads MNHEY; CDR2 reads SVGAGI. This CDR3 contains 13 residues. The CDR3 loop reads CASSYLGGYEQYF. The CDR3, as DNA: TGTGCCAGCAGTTACCTGGGAGGCTACGAGCAGTACTTC.

V gene TRBV12-3 or TRBV12-4 combines with J gene TRBJ2-7; D assignment may be TRBD1 or TRBD2 (5 bases each). The CDR3 is 11 residues long. Trimming removed 4 bases from V and 12 bases from J, with 13 bases in between. CDR3 amino acids: CASSSRDQRYF. In DNA form, the CDR3 reads TGTGCCAGCAGTTCCCGGGACCAGCGGTACTTC.

This sequence joins TRBV20-1 and TRBJ2-6; D call uncertain. V lost 6 bases to trimming and J lost 2 bases, with 8 bases between them. This CDR3 has 13 residues. The V gene's germline CDR1 is DFQATT and CDR2 SNEGSKA (reference sequence). CDR3 protein: CSATLPGANVLTF. The CDR3 nucleotides are TGCAGTGCCACCCTCCCTGGGGCCAACGTCCTGACTTTC.

The chain is built from TRBV5-6 and TRBJ1-5; TRBD1 aligns across 7 bases. CDR3 length equals 14 residues. CDR1 SGHDT and CDR2 YYEEEE come from the germline V gene. Trimming removed 2 bases from V and 10 bases from J; junction bases left unmatched: 9. CDR3 sequence (DNA): TGTGCCAGCAGCTTTTCGAGACAGGGATCCCCCCAGCATTTT. Translating gives CASSFSRQGSPQHF.

The chain employs TRBV27 and TRBJ2-5; 9 positions match TRBD1. This CDR3 has 15 residues. J lost 7 bases, V lost 5 bases, and 11 bases had no gene match. Germline V CDR1 and CDR2: MNHEY, SMNVEV (reference sequence). The CDR3 coding sequence is TGTGCCAGCAGTGGGCTGGACAGGGGCAGAGTGACCCAGTACTTC. Translated, it gives CASSGLDRGRVTQYF.

The rearrangement joins TRBV5-1 to TRBJ2-5; TRBD2 is a possible D gene (6 bases). V lost 0 bases, J lost 3 bases, and 12 bases lay in between. The germline V gene has CDR1 SGHRS and CDR2 YFSETQ. The length of the CDR3 is 15 residues. CDR3 in DNA: TGCGCCAGCAGCTTGGGAAGGAGGGGCGAAGAGACCCAGTACTTC. Protein sequence: CASSLGRRGEETQYF.